The 8 T cell receptor beta chains presented below share a single source sample, sequenced in a study of identical twins' blood T cells. In TCRdb, the 5' RACE reads were re-called with MiXCR into one record per CDR3 protein. The table lists around 380,000 distinct CDR3 sequences, roughly 30% of them singletons. Sequencing input: PBMCs. The receptors derive from a woman aged 18-49 years in good health.

The rearrangement links TRBV20-1 to TRBJ1-5; D call uncertain. Germline CDR1 and CDR2: DFQATT and SNEGSKA (reference sequence). The length of the CDR3 is 14 residues. The ends were cut back, 2 bases at V and 4 bases at J, with 12 bases in the middle. The CDR3 spells CSARFGESNQPQHF. CDR3 coding DNA: TGCAGTGCTAGATTCGGCGAGAGTAATCAGCCCCAGCATTTT.

This clonotype was seen a handful of times. The chain links TRBV5-1 to TRBJ1-1; 9 bases fit TRBD1. Germline CDR1 is SGHRS and CDR2 is YFSETQ. CDR3 length: 14 amino acids. Germline trimming cut 5 bases from V and 6 bases from J; bases unmatched to any gene: 8. CDR3 residues: CASSPGTGYSEAFF. The CDR3 DNA follows: TGCGCCAGCAGTCCCGGGACAGGGTATTCTGAAGCTTTCTTT.

The chain combines TRBV6-5 with TRBJ2-7, with no clear D. The CDR3 is 13 residues long. Germline V gives CDR1 MNHEY, CDR2 SVGAGI. V was shortened by 4 bases and J by 1 base, with 8 bases between the two germline ends. CDR3 bases: TGTGCCAGCAGTTCGGCGGCGTCCTACGAGCAGTACTTC. It specifies CASSSAASYEQYF.

To note about this clonotype: A much larger clonotype is one base distant, so this may be a read error. V is TRBV7-2 and J is TRBJ1-1; D unclear. Deletions cut 3 bases from V and 4 bases from J, with 6 bases between. Germline CDR1 reads SGHTA; CDR2 reads FQGNSA. CDR3 length: 12 residues. The CDR3 loop reads CASSLMFTEAFF. As DNA, the CDR3 is TGTGCCAGCAGCTTGATGTTCACTGAAGCTTTCTTT.

CDR3 residues: CASSLKTAAGTEAFF. The CDR3 DNA follows: TGCGCCAGCAGCCTCAAGACGGCAGCGGGAACTGAAGCTTTCTTT. The genes are TRBV5-1 and TRBJ1-1; no clear D. Trimming took off 4 bases at V and 5 bases at J, with 18 bases between the two ends. Germline V gene lookup returns CDR1 SGHRS and CDR2 YFSETQ. The CDR3 consists of 15 residues.

The V call is TRBV5-4, the J call TRBJ2-1; TRBD1 matches 7 bases. With 4 bases clipped from V and 9 bases from J, the junction kept 10 bases outside the gene matches. CDR1 is SGHNT, CDR2 YYREEE, per germline (reference sequence). This CDR3 has 14 residues. CDR3 DNA: TGTGCCAGCAGCCCGACAGGGACATCGGGTGAGCAGTTCTTC. Translating it yields CASSPTGTSGEQFF. The whole variable domain, filled in from reference TRBV5-4 and TRBJ2-1, reads ETGVTQSPTHLIKTRGQQVTLRCSSQSGHNTVSWYQQALGQGPQFIFQYYREEENGRGNFPPRFSGLQFPNYSSELNVNALELDDSALYLCASSPTGTSGEQFFGPGTRLTVL.

This clonotype appeared a few times. The J gene is TRBJ2-7, the V gene TRBV5-1; 7 bases agree with TRBD1. V trimming: 0 bases; J trimming: 3 bases; junction bases outside the gene matches: 3. The CDR3 extends over 14 amino acids. Germline loops: CDR1 SGHRS, CDR2 YFSETQ. CDR3 bases: TGCGCCAGCAGCTTGGAACAGGGGATCTACGAGCAGTACTTC. Protein sequence: CASSLEQGIYEQYF.

The table lists this clonotype with a few counts. V and J are TRBV24-1 and TRBJ2-3, with 9 nucleotides matching TRBD2. The CDR3 is made up of 16 amino acids. Germline CDR1 and CDR2: KGHDR and SFDVKD. The V and J ends lost 4 bases and 6 bases, in that order; junction bases with no gene match: 10. The CDR3 DNA reads as TGTGCCACCAGTGACCCAGGGCGGACTAGCGAGGATACGCAGTATTTT. Translated: CATSDPGRTSEDTQYF.